This T cell receptor beta chain was documented in a study of beta chain features in type 1 diabetes. In its sample, this clone was seen a few times. No antigen is known for it. The isolated RNA, all of it, was reverse transcribed, so expressed TCRB transcripts were what got sequenced. About 3.9 million reads on average were seen across naive, central memory and regulatory T cell samples. Some clones are missing from TCRdb's copy, which holds only in-frame ones; the method was immunoSEQ multiplex PCR. The table lists nearly 250,000 clones, 68% of them singletons, with 0.053% in the top ten. General study findings and limits: When VDJ junctions were examined, type 1 diabetes patients showed fewer insertions and more deletions. Whatever favoring of shorter templates PCR might show would apply equally to patients and controls. There was a moderate but significant shortening of TCRB CDR3s in all four CD4+ subsets of Type 1 diabetes patients.

Trimming took 3 bases from V and 4 from J, leaving 13 bases between them. Per germline, CDR1 MNHEY and CDR2 SMNVEV (reference sequence). The length of the CDR3 is 14 residues. V usage is TRBV27 and J usage is TRBJ2-7; a possible D gene is TRBD1 (6 bases). The sequence was collected from a young man in good health. Sample: naive CD4+ T cells from blood. The CDR3 DNA follows: TGTGCCAGCAGTTTGTCTCCTGGACAGTACGAGCAGTACTTC. Its protein is CASSLSPGQYEQYF.